This T cell receptor (beta chain) was sequenced in a study of response to subunit inactivated influenza vaccine. MiXCR was run by TCRdb on the RT-PCR reads, yielding one entry per CDR3 protein. The sample has approximately 700,000 distinct CDR3 sequences; about 15% are singletons. This clonotype was counted between two and nine times. Its specificity is unknown. Study-level points and caveats: Each seasonal influenza vaccination recruits few new T cells, the authors suggested.

The clonotype comes from a man in his fifties who received an inactivated influenza vaccine. The specimen was PBMCs from blood, collected 11 to 12 days after vaccination.

DNA of the CDR3: TGCGCCAGCAGCCAAGATGACAAGAATTCACCCCTCCACTTT. It yields the protein CASSQDDKNSPLHF. The chain uses TRBV4-3 and TRBJ1-6, with D uncertain. Germline-derived CDR1 and CDR2 are LGHNA and YSLEER. The V end was cut by 0 bases, the J end by 7 bases, with 7 bases between. There are 14 residues in the CDR3.